One and the same sample provided the 15 T cell receptor beta chains below, sequenced in a study of cytomegalovirus exposure and HLA in healthy donors. PCR primers comprised 60 Vbeta and 13 Jbeta primers. The data were produced by immunoSEQ multiplex PCR, yet TCRdb's version contains in-frame clones alone and is incomplete. The profile covers around 120,000 clones, with roughly 78% appearing a single time and 2.5% to 3.5% taken by the ten largest. The specimen was PBMCs. The receptor set was obtained from a woman aged 30 to 39 in good health and CMV-seropositive.

This clone was seen once. The chain recombines TRBV2 with TRBJ1-6; the match to TRBD1 covers 7 bases. Trimming cost V 6 bases and J 9 bases; bases outside gene matches: 5. The CDR3 spans 13 residues. The V gene's germline CDR1 is SNHLY and CDR2 FYNNEI. CDR3 nucleotide sequence: TGTGCCAGCAGCGCCCAGGGGGGTTCACCCCTCCACTTT. It encodes CASSAQGGSPLHF.

This chain uses TRBV19 with TRBJ2-2; tentative D call: TRBD2 (5 bases). The germline gives CDR1 LNHDA, CDR2 SQIVND (reference sequence). The CDR3 extends over 13 amino acids. Deletions cut 7 bases from V and 5 bases from J, with 11 bases between. In DNA, the CDR3 is TGTGCCAGTACCCCCCCGGGGACCGGGGAGCTGTTTTTT. It is translated as CASTPPGTGELFF.

The chain is built from TRBV7-2 and TRBJ2-2, with TRBD1 matching over 9 bases. Germline CDR1 reads SGHTA; CDR2 reads FQGNSA. There are 17 residues in the CDR3. The V and J ends lost 2 bases and 7 bases, in that order; junction bases with no gene match: 11. CDR3 loop: CASSLTLLGTGIGELFF. The CDR3 region has the DNA TGTGCCAGCAGCTTAACGCTTTTGGGGACAGGGATCGGGGAGCTGTTTTTT.

This clone turned up a few times. The rearrangement uses TRBV6-6 and TRBJ1-5, with 8 positions matching TRBD1. V lost 0 bases to trimming and J lost 3 bases; unmatched junction nucleotides: 4. This CDR3 contains 16 residues. Germline V gene lookup returns CDR1 MNHNY and CDR2 SVGAGI (reference sequence). CDR3 protein: CASSYSGGQANQPQHF. DNA for the CDR3: TGTGCCAGCAGTTACTCGGGGGGACAGGCCAATCAGCCCCAGCATTTT.

This clone appeared many times. This chain links TRBV19 with TRBJ2-2; TRBD2 agrees at 12 bases. Trimming at V came to 5 bases and at J to 7 bases, leaving 8 bases not matched to a gene. The CDR3 spans 16 residues. CDR1 is LNHDA, CDR2 SQIVND, per germline (reference sequence). The CDR3 loop is CASSPASGGAVGELFF. For the CDR3, the DNA is TGTGCCAGTAGTCCGGCTAGCGGGGGGGCCGTCGGGGAGCTGTTTTTT.

The chain links TRBV7-9 to TRBJ1-6, with 10 bases that match TRBD1. V was pared by 3 bases and J by 6 bases, with 5 bases of the junction left unmatched. The CDR3 runs to 16 residues. Germline V lookup: CDR1 SEHNR, CDR2 FQNEAQ (reference sequence). The CDR3 DNA is TGTGCCAGCAGCTTGACAGGGGGCAGGTCTAATTCACCCCTCCACTTT. This gives the protein CASSLTGGRSNSPLHF.

V gene TRBV28 combines with J gene TRBJ1-3; D remains ambiguous. Germline V gene data show CDR1 as MDHEN and CDR2 as SYDVKM. The CDR3 spans 14 residues. The V end was cut by 3 bases, the J end by 5 bases, with 11 bases between. In DNA, the CDR3 is TGTGCCAGCAGTTTGCCTCAGGAAAGAAACACCATATATTTT. Translating gives CASSLPQERNTIYF.

This clone appeared once. This chain uses TRBV13 with TRBJ2-3; D not resolved. The CDR3 is made up of 15 amino acids. Trimming pared 1 base from V and 4 bases from J, leaving 12 bases between. CDR1 is PRHDT, CDR2 FYEKMQ, per germline (reference sequence). This CDR3 reads CASSLAYIISDTQYF. CDR3 DNA: TGTGCCAGCAGCTTAGCGTATATTATATCAGATACGCAGTATTTT.

The genes are TRBV7-2 and TRBJ2-7, with 7 positions matching TRBD1. This CDR3 has 14 residues. The J segment lost 6 bases and the V segment lost 4 bases, leaving 9 bases of the junction unmatched. The V gene's germline CDR1 is SGHTA and CDR2 FQGNSA. DNA of the CDR3: TGTGCCAGCAGCTCAAACAGGGGAGTGGGCGAGCAGTACTTC. Protein product: CASSSNRGVGEQYF.

This chain links TRBV5-1 with TRBJ2-2, with D possibly matching TRBD1 (6 bases). V lost 0 bases and J 6 bases, leaving 9 bases between the germline ends. The CDR3 loop spans 14 amino acids. CDR1 is SGHRS and CDR2 is YFSETQ in the germline V gene. CDR3 amino acids: CASSLDGGPGELFF. CDR3 in DNA: TGCGCCAGCAGCTTGGATGGGGGCCCCGGGGAGCTGTTTTTT.

The chain combines TRBV4-3 with TRBJ2-6, with a weak D call TRBD1 (6 bases). This CDR3 region has 22 residues. CDR1 LGHNA and CDR2 YSLEER come from the germline V gene. V gave up 0 bases and J gave up 0 bases, with 24 bases separating them. CDR3 nucleotide sequence: TGCGCCAGCAGCCAAGATCAGGCCCGCGCGGACAGCTTGTTCTCTGGGGCCAACGTCCTGACTTTC. Its translation is CASSQDQARADSLFSGANVLTF.

This clone was found once. J is TRBJ2-6 and V is TRBV30; D unresolved. The CDR3 runs 14 residues. Germline CDR1 reads GTSNPN; CDR2 reads SVGIG (reference sequence). The V end was cut by 1 base, the J end by 0 bases, with 4 bases between. The DNA of the CDR3 is TGTGCCTGGAGTGACACCTCTGGGGCCAACGTCCTGACTTTC. It encodes CAWSDTSGANVLTF.

The chain uses TRBV5-1 and TRBJ2-2; 8 bases match TRBD1. The CDR3 is 17 residues long. After removal of 4 bases from V and 1 base from J, the junction contained 9 bases not matched to a gene. CDR1 and CDR2 from the germline V gene are SGHRS and YFSETQ. This CDR3 is CASSHQTGEVNTGELFF. The CDR3 nucleotides read TGCGCCAGCAGCCACCAGACAGGGGAGGTGAACACCGGGGAGCTGTTTTTT.

The table lists this clone with a count of one. The chain recombines TRBV7-2 with TRBJ2-3; 12 positions match TRBD2. CDR1 and CDR2 from the germline V gene are SGHTA and FQGNSA. This CDR3 region has 15 residues. V gave up 5 bases and J gave up 7 bases; unmatched junction bases: 7. CDR3 DNA sequence: TGTGCCAGCAGCCGACTAGCGGGGGATCTCTATACGCAGTATTTT. Its translation: CASSRLAGDLYTQYF.

The CDR3 DNA reads TGTGCCAGCAGCTCAACTGGGCAGGGGGCACAATACAATGAGCAGTTCTTC. Translation gives CASSSTGQGAQYNEQFF. The V gene is TRBV5-5, the J gene TRBJ2-1; 8 bases agree with TRBD1. The CDR3 totals 17 residues. J gave up 4 bases and V 3 bases, and 12 bases lay outside the gene matches. CDR1 is SGHKS and CDR2 is YYEKEE in the germline V gene (reference sequence).